This T cell receptor (beta chain) emerged from a study of T cells in Graves' hyperthyroidism and ophthalmopathy. This clonotype was seen only a few times. Amplification of TCR beta CDR3 regions was performed using RNA transcripts as template. HTBI primers were employed in a first-round RT-PCR of the TCR CDR3. TCRdb re-derived calls from the multiplex PCR reads in MiXCR, one entry per CDR3 protein. The data hold a few hundred thousand distinct CDR3 sequences, with about a sixth observed a single time. Germline lookup yields CDR1 SGDLS and CDR2 YYNGEE. This CDR3 is 15 amino acids long. Trimming took 4 bases from V and 4 from J, leaving 17 bases between them.

This chain links TRBV9 with TRBJ1-1, with D perhaps matching TRBD1 (6 bases). Sequencing was done on a sample of blood. The origin of this receptor is a middle-aged man with Graves' hyperthyroidism. In DNA form, the CDR3 reads TGTGCCAGCAGCCCCCTGGGGGCCGCCGGCACTGAAGCTTTCTTT. Its protein is CASSPLGAAGTEAFF.